Listed below are T cell receptor beta chains from one sample, sequenced in a study of blood T cell repertoires in COVID-19. This table comes from immunoSEQ multiplex PCR, and its TCRdb copy is limited to in-frame clones, with some not included. The data contain around 120,000 clones, around 83% of them singletons. Sequencing input: peripheral blood. These receptors all stem from a man of 80 years or more with active or convalescent COVID-19. Both conserved end residues are part of each CDR3. D genes are given only for firm matches. Clone size, where shown, is once, few, many, or a class for clones that have expanded.

abundance | d_gene | v_gene | CDR3aa
- | - | TRBV18 | CASSSAGAEGYTF
- | - | TRBV5-6 | CASSPVGEGGTEAFF
- | - | TRBV7-9 | CASSYTKNTEAFF
- | TRBD2 | TRBV6-1 | CASSDKLAGGRPSSYNEQFF
- | - | TRBV28 | CASNLGAPYGYTF
- | TRBD1 | TRBV5-1 | CASSLSQGTGNEQFF
- | - | TRBV9 | CASSATVNEKLFF
- | TRBD1 | TRBV5-1 | CASSIGQGTNYGYTF
once | TRBD1 | TRBV5-1 | CASSATGEETQYF
- | - | TRBV29-1 | CSVADIDYGYTF
- | TRBD2 | TRBV28 | CASSPGLAGGPVNSYEQYF
- | TRBD1 | TRBV27 | CASSLMTGPNEKLFF
once | - | TRBV6-5 | CASEAGNEQFF
- | TRBD2 | TRBV7-6 | CASSPTSGAPPRELFF
- | - | TRBV7-8 | CASSFERTDTQYF
- | TRBD2 | TRBV10-3 | CAIRTSGGALDTQYF
- | - | TRBV6-5 | CASSLSRLPGGYTF
- | TRBD1 | TRBV10-3 | CAISVEGAYPHEQYF
- | - | TRBV7-2 | CASSLLGPANQPQHF
- | TRBD2 | TRBV7-9 | CASTLSGGPETQYF
few | TRBD1 | TRBV4-1 | CASSRVTGDDYGYTF
- | TRBD1 | TRBV5-5 | CASSTTGIYGYTF
- | TRBD1 | TRBV11-2 | CASSSIQGPNTEAFF
- | - | TRBV2 | CASLFLDSEGAFF
few | - | TRBV6-5 | CASKDGGSEAFF
- | TRBD1 | TRBV30 | CAWNPGQGTDTQYF
- | TRBD1 | TRBV11-1 | CASSLGQGANYEQYF
- | TRBD2 | TRBV24-1 | CATSDHGLAGYSETQYF
- | TRBD1 | TRBV12-3/TRBV12-4 | CASSRQGPGELFF